These 24 T cell receptor beta chains share one sample of origin, sequenced in a study of beta chain features in type 1 diabetes. Study-wide results and caveats: Moderate but significant shortening of TCRB CDR3s was recorded in all four CD4+ subsets from Type 1 diabetes patients.

Their target antigens are unknown. Expressed TCRB transcripts were sequenced, since all the RNA that had been isolated was reverse transcribed. TCRdb's copy holds only in-frame clones and misses some; the assay was immunoSEQ multiplex PCR. The sample consists of about 710,000 clones, over 12% of them appearing once. Sequencing was done on a sample of naive CD4+ T cells from blood. The origin of the receptors is a man aged 18 to 30 with type 1 diabetes.

This clone turned up a few times. This CDR3 reads CAWRGEHSYEQYF. The CDR3 nucleotides read TGTGCCTGGAGGGGGGAACACTCCTACGAGCAGTACTTC. This rearrangement joins TRBV30 to TRBJ2-7; D tentatively fits TRBD1 or TRBD2 (5 bases each). This CDR3 comprises 13 residues. The V end lost 3 bases, the J end lost 0 bases, and 9 bases lay between the germline ends. Germline V CDR1 and CDR2: GTSNPN, SVGIG (reference sequence).

The chain is built from TRBV5-1 and TRBJ2-5; D possibly corresponds to TRBD1 (6 bases). V was cut by 1 base and J by 2 bases, with 9 bases left in between. The CDR3 is 14 amino acids. Germline CDR1 SGHRS, CDR2 YFSETQ. CDR3 sequence: CASSLMDSQETQYF. CDR3 DNA: TGCGCCAGCAGCTTGATGGACAGTCAAGAGACCCAGTACTTC.

This chain links TRBV4-3 with TRBJ2-2, with 9 nucleotides matching TRBD2. CDR1 and CDR2 from the germline V gene are LGHNA and YSLEER. V shed 4 bases, J shed 5 bases, and the junction held 8 bases outside the gene matches. This CDR3 has 16 amino acids. The CDR3 loop reads CASSLPPSGVTGELFF. CDR3 coding DNA: TGCGCCAGCAGCCTTCCTCCTAGCGGGGTGACCGGGGAGCTGTTTTTT.

The sample holds a few counts of this clone. V is TRBV18 and J is TRBJ1-4; a possible D gene is TRBD1 (5 bases). Germline V gives CDR1 KGHSH, CDR2 LQKENI. V was shortened by 6 bases and J by 6 bases, with 8 bases between the two germline ends. The CDR3 loop spans 12 amino acids. The CDR3 nucleotides are TGTGCCAGCTCCGGGGCCTATGAAAAACTGTTTTTT. This sequence encodes CASSGAYEKLFF.

This clone has just a few counts. The V and J genes are TRBV2 and TRBJ2-1; 12 positions match TRBD2. In germline, CDR1 is SNHLY, CDR2 FYNNEI. CDR3 length equals 19 residues. Trimming removed 0 bases from V and 8 bases from J; junction bases left unmatched: 14. The CDR3 protein is CASSEAPPFASGGVDEQFF. The CDR3 DNA reads TGTGCCAGCAGTGAAGCCCCACCCTTCGCTAGCGGGGGGGTCGATGAGCAGTTCTTC.

The sample holds a few counts of this clone. This chain's CDR3 is CSVALGGQSYEQYF. CDR3 sequence (DNA): TGCAGCGTTGCCTTGGGCGGGCAGTCGTACGAGCAGTACTTC. The chain joins TRBV29-1 to TRBJ2-7, with TRBD2 as a possible D gene (5 bases). Germline V gives CDR1 SQVTM, CDR2 ANQGSEA. The CDR3 runs 14 residues. V was cut by 4 bases and J by 4 bases, with 17 bases left in between.

This chain joins TRBV18 and TRBJ1-4; 9 bases map to TRBD1. Unmatched junction bases numbered 4, after V lost 3 bases and J lost 8 bases. Germline V gene sequence: CDR1 KGHSH, CDR2 LQKENI. This CDR3 region has 14 residues. The CDR3 region is CASSPGQGGEKLFF. The CDR3 DNA follows: TGTGCCAGCTCACCGGGACAGGGTGGAGAAAAACTGTTTTTT.

The chain combines TRBV6-5 with TRBJ2-5; no firm D call. CDR3 size: 14 residues. V was shortened by 7 bases and J by 1 base, with 13 bases between the two germline ends. CDR1 MNHEY and CDR2 SVGAGI come from the germline V gene. CDR3 protein: CASTPPGVQETQYF. CDR3 bases: TGTGCCAGCACCCCGCCCGGCGTCCAAGAGACCCAGTACTTC.

Only a few counts were recorded for this clone. As DNA, the CDR3 is TGTGCCTGGAGTGTACGACAGGGCTTTACCTCTGGAAACACCATATATTTT. It encodes CAWSVRQGFTSGNTIYF. This chain links TRBV30 with TRBJ1-3, with TRBD1 matching 7 bases. Trimming cost V 0 bases and J 0 bases; bases outside gene matches: 8. The CDR3 has 17 residues. Germline CDR1 GTSNPN, CDR2 SVGIG (reference sequence). Filled out from reference TRBV30 and TRBJ1-3, the complete variable domain reads SQTIHQWPATLVQPVGSPLSLECTVEGTSNPNLYWYRQAAGRGLQLLFYSVGIGQISSEVPQNLSASRPQDRQFILSSKKLLLSDSGFYLCAWSVRQGFTSGNTIYFGEGSWLTVV.

The chain employs TRBV5-1 and TRBJ1-5, with D hard to call. The CDR3 runs to 15 residues. The V end lost 0 bases, the J end lost 1 base, and 8 bases lay between the germline ends. Germline CDR1 reads SGHRS; CDR2 reads YFSETQ. The CDR3 DNA follows: TGCGCCAGCAGCTTGGGATCCGAGAGCAATCAGCCCCAGCATTTT. Amino acids: CASSLGSESNQPQHF.

To note about this clone: Different DNA sequences within this sample yield the same CDR3. This chain joins TRBV28 and TRBJ2-7; D call uncertain. V gave up 5 bases and J gave up 0 bases, with 5 bases separating them. The CDR3 runs 12 residues. Germline values: CDR1 MDHEN, CDR2 SYDVKM. The CDR3 bases are TGTGCCAGCAGTCCCCTCTCCTACGAGCAGTACTTC. Encoded protein: CASSPLSYEQYF.

The chain couples TRBV9 to TRBJ2-4, with D possibly being TRBD2 (6 bases). Germline V lookup: CDR1 SGDLS, CDR2 YYNGEE. The CDR3 runs to 13 residues. Trimming cost V 5 bases and J 6 bases, with 12 bases left between them. Written as DNA, the CDR3 is TGTGCCAGCAGTGGTCCGGAGGGAAACATTCAGTACTTC. Protein sequence: CASSGPEGNIQYF.

This clone was observed a few times. V and J are TRBV30 and TRBJ2-1, with 14 bases matching TRBD2. Trimming at V came to 0 bases and at J to 7 bases, leaving 11 bases not matched to a gene. Germline CDR1 and CDR2: GTSNPN and SVGIG (reference sequence). CDR3 length: 18 residues. CDR3 DNA sequence: TGTGCCTGGAGTGTATTCGCGACTAGCGGGGGGGCAGTGAATGAGCAGTTCTTC. Translating it yields CAWSVFATSGGAVNEQFF.

This clone was seen a single time. The chain employs TRBV5-4 and TRBJ1-1; D unclear. CDR1 is SGHNT and CDR2 is YYREEE in the germline V gene (reference sequence). CDR3 length equals 13 residues. V was pared by 0 bases and J by 3 bases, with 6 bases between. The CDR3: CASSLARYTEAFF. The DNA for the CDR3 is TGTGCCAGCAGCTTGGCCCGATACACTGAAGCTTTCTTT.

The chain couples TRBV2 to TRBJ2-3; 7 positions agree with TRBD2. This CDR3 has 16 amino acids. CDR1 and CDR2 from the germline V gene are SNHLY and FYNNEI. V shed 2 bases, J shed 0 bases, and the junction held 5 bases outside the gene matches. Written as DNA, the CDR3 is TGTGCCAGCAGTGAACTCCTAGCGGTTAGCACAGATACGCAGTATTTT. Translated, it gives CASSELLAVSTDTQYF.

This chain links TRBV29-1 with TRBJ2-3; 8 bases fit TRBD2. CDR1 SQVTM and CDR2 ANQGSEA come from the germline V gene. V gave up 5 bases and J gave up 5 bases; unmatched junction bases: 3. The CDR3 is 12 residues long. The CDR3 DNA sequence: TGCAGCGTTCGGGGGGGTGGAGATACGCAGTATTTT. Protein product: CSVRGGGDTQYF.

This clone has only a few counts. This sequence joins TRBV30 and TRBJ1-2; 9 positions match TRBD1. Germline loops: CDR1 GTSNPN, CDR2 SVGIG (reference sequence). Germline trimming cut 5 bases from V and 4 bases from J; bases unmatched to any gene: 8. This CDR3 is 14 amino acids long. CDR3 loop: CAWEEGQGTYGYTF. The CDR3, as DNA: TGTGCCTGGGAGGAAGGACAGGGGACCTATGGCTACACCTTC.

In its sample, this clone was seen a few times. The chain couples TRBV13 to TRBJ2-7; D is ambiguous. Per the germline V gene, CDR1 is PRHDT and CDR2 is FYEKMQ (reference sequence). The V end lost 0 bases, the J end lost 3 bases, and 12 bases lay between the germline ends. The CDR3 spans 15 residues. The DNA for the CDR3 is TGTGCCAGCAGCTTAGGTGGCGCCAGTTACTACGAGCAGTACTTC. Encoded protein: CASSLGGASYYEQYF.

The J gene is TRBJ1-3, the V gene TRBV7-9, with D perhaps matching TRBD1 (5 bases). Germline V gene lookup returns CDR1 SEHNR and CDR2 FQNEAQ (reference sequence). Trimming cost V 5 bases and J 8 bases, with 19 bases left between them. CDR3 size: 15 residues. This CDR3 reads CASSLTSKGRYTIYF. The CDR3 bases are TGTGCCAGCAGCCTAACCAGCAAGGGACGCTACACCATATATTTT.

The chain recombines TRBV5-1 with TRBJ1-4, with D unresolved. V dropped 0 bases and J dropped 4 bases, with 7 bases sitting between them. The CDR3 extends over 14 amino acids. The germline gives CDR1 SGHRS, CDR2 YFSETQ. The chain's CDR3 is CASSLESVNEKLFF. The CDR3 DNA sequence: TGCGCCAGCAGCTTGGAAAGTGTTAATGAAAAACTGTTTTTT.

This clone has a handful of counts. V and J are TRBV5-1 and TRBJ1-1; a weak D match, TRBD1 (6 bases). This CDR3 is built from 12 residues. The germline V gene has CDR1 SGHRS and CDR2 YFSETQ. Between the trimmed V and J ends, which lost 5 bases and 4 bases, there was a span of 9 bases. CDR3 amino acids: CASRTGFTEAFF. The CDR3 DNA follows: TGCGCCAGCAGAACAGGGTTCACTGAAGCTTTCTTT.

This clone was detected a few times. The chain uses TRBV7-9 and TRBJ1-4; D uncertain. The CDR3 extends over 14 amino acids. Germline V gene lookup returns CDR1 SEHNR and CDR2 FQNEAQ (reference sequence). V was trimmed by 2 bases and J by 4 bases, leaving 8 bases between them. The CDR3 sequence is CASSLMTSNEKLFF. DNA for the CDR3: TGTGCCAGCAGCTTAATGACGAGTAATGAAAAACTGTTTTTT.

The rearrangement links TRBV5-4 to TRBJ2-2, with D uncertain. The CDR3 runs 14 residues. Germline values: CDR1 SGHNT, CDR2 YYREEE (reference sequence). With 0 bases removed from V and 7 bases from J, the gap between germline ends came to 10 bases. Here the CDR3 reads CASSLDSGIGELFF. CDR3 nucleotide sequence: TGTGCCAGCAGCTTGGATTCTGGTATCGGGGAGCTGTTTTTT.

CDR3 coding DNA: TGTGCCAGCAGCCCCTCTAGTCAGAACACTGAAGCTTTCTTT. Translating gives CASSPSSQNTEAFF. The chain is built from TRBV9 and TRBJ1-1; no firm D call. Germline-derived CDR1 and CDR2 are SGDLS and YYNGEE. The ends were cut back, 4 bases at V and 1 base at J, with 11 bases in the middle. The CDR3 is 14 amino acids.